The sequence of this TCR beta chain was determined in a study of cytomegalovirus exposure and HLA in healthy donors. Concerning this clone itself: The antigen is unknown.

Study-wide results and limits: As confirmed in vitro, a few CMV-associated chains were specific for CMV antigens. Clusters of TCRs from the first cohort tended to co-occur in the 95 to 150 validation repertoires (as a later analysis found). Despite most TCR sequences being rare, some public TCRs occurred in many donors.

The germline V gene encodes CDR1 LNHDA and CDR2 SQIVND (reference sequence). The CDR3 has 13 amino acids. With 1 base clipped from V and 9 bases from J, the junction kept 3 bases outside the gene matches. Generated by immunoSEQ multiplex PCR, the TCRdb table keeps only in-frame clones and is missing some. The table lists 150,000 to 180,000 clones, around 88% of them singletons. Material for sequencing was PBMCs. The clonotype was recovered from a man aged 18-30 years in good health and CMV-seropositive. The chain links TRBV19 to TRBJ1-1; 9 nucleotides match TRBD1. The CDR3 DNA reads TGTGCCAGTAGTATAGGGACAGGGGATAAAGCTTTCTTT. Amino acids: CASSIGTGDKAFF.